The T cell receptor (beta chain) under discussion was sequenced for a study of shared clonotypes between healthy human individuals. Overall study findings and caveats: Researchers found naive subsets generally carried larger estimated richness than memory subsets. Sharing across a handful of donors was seen in 4% to 6.5% of naive CD4 clonotypes.

J was trimmed by 2 bases and V by 3 bases; bases with no gene match: 6. This CDR3 is 15 amino acids long. Germline CDR1 SNHLY, CDR2 FYNNEI. Division of CD4+ cells produced a CD45RA+ naive subset and a CD45RA-negative memory subset. Original methodology: With immunoSEQ giving junction-only sequences and no quality scores, filtering differed. Profiling relied on immunoSEQ multiplex PCR, and the TCRdb table lists in-frame clones only, not all of them. V, J and clone size are those of that table, while D and trimming were read from the DNA. The sample comprises millions of clones, 85% to 95% of which are singletons, and 0.1% to 0.15% rests with the top ten. Points on this clone: Its cognate antigen is unknown.

The J gene is TRBJ1-2, the V gene TRBV2, with 7 bases aligning to TRBD1. Material for sequencing was naive CD4+ T cells sorted from blood. Subset reported: CD45RA+ positively selected. This TCR derives from a man aged 18 to 29 in good health. As DNA, the CDR3 is TGTGCCAGCAGTGAGACAGGGATGAGAAACTATGGCTACACCTTC. This codes for CASSETGMRNYGYTF.